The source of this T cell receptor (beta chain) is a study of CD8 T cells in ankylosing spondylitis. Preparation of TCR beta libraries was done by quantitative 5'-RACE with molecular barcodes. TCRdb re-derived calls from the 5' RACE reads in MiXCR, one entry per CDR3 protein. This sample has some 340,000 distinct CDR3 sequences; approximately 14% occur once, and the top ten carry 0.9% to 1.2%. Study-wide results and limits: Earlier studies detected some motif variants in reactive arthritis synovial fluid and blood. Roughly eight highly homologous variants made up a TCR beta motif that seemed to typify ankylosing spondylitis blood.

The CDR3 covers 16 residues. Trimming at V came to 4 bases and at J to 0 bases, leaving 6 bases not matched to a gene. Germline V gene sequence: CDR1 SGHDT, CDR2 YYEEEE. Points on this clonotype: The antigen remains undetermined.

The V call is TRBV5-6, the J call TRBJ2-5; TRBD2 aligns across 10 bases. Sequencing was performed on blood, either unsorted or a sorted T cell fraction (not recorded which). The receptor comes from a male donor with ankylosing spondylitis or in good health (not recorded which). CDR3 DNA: TGTGCCAGCAGCACCGCTAGCGGGGGATACCAAGAGACCCAGTACTTC. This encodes CASSTASGGYQETQYF. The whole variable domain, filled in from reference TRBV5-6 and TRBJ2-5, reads DAGVTQSPTHLIKTRGQQVTLRCSPKSGHDTVSWYQQALGQGPQFIFQYYEEEERQRGNFPDRFSGHQFPNYSSELNVNALLLGDSALYLCASSTASGGYQETQYFGPGTRLLVL.